The 4 T cell receptor beta chains given below trace back to one sample, sequenced in a study of graft-versus-host responses after intestinal transplantation. The table came from immunoSEQ multiplex PCR; TCRdb's copy has only in-frame clones and leaves some out. The sample lists around 110,000 clones, roughly nine tenths occurring once. The antigens these receptors bind are not known. Source: unstimulated CD4+ T cells sorted from spleen or lymph node cells, taken before transplant. The origin of the receptors is a human donor who was the organ donor for an intestinal transplant.

This chain links TRBV28 with TRBJ2-1; D is ambiguous. The V gene's germline CDR1 is MDHEN and CDR2 SYDVKM. CDR3 length: 12 amino acids. V dropped 7 bases and J dropped 3 bases, with 7 bases sitting between them. The CDR3 protein is CASKNLYNEQFF. The CDR3 nucleotides read TGTGCCAGCAAAAACCTCTACAATGAGCAGTTCTTC. The complete variable domain, with remaining parts taken from reference TRBV28 and TRBJ2-1, reads DVKVTQSSRYLVKRTGEKVFLECVQDMDHENMFWYRQDPGLGLRLIYFSYDVKMKEKGDIPEGYSVSREKKERFSLILESASTNQTSMYLCASKNLYNEQFFGPGTRLTVL.

The V and J genes are TRBV5-4 and TRBJ2-5, with D unclear. This CDR3 spans 12 amino acids. V was trimmed by 1 base and J by 3 bases, leaving 4 bases between them. CDR1 and CDR2 (germline): SGHNT, YYREEE (reference sequence). The CDR3 sequence is CASSLNEETQYF. The CDR3, as DNA: TGTGCCAGCAGCTTGAACGAAGAGACCCAGTACTTC.

V is TRBV5-1 and J is TRBJ2-1; unclear D gene. Between the trimmed V and J ends, which lost 0 bases and 7 bases, there was a span of 8 bases. The CDR3 runs 13 residues. The germline CDR1 and CDR2 sequences are SGHRS and YFSETQ. The CDR3: CASSLVSANEQFF. The CDR3 DNA is TGCGCCAGCAGCTTGGTCTCCGCGAATGAGCAGTTCTTC.

This chain links TRBV5-6 with TRBJ2-7; no firm D call. V lost 1 base and J 3 bases, leaving 5 bases between the germline ends. The CDR3 is made up of 12 amino acids. CDR1 is SGHDT, CDR2 YYEEEE, per germline. The DNA of the CDR3 is TGTGCCAGCAGCTTGTGGGGCTACGAGCAGTACTTC. It is translated as CASSLWGYEQYF.